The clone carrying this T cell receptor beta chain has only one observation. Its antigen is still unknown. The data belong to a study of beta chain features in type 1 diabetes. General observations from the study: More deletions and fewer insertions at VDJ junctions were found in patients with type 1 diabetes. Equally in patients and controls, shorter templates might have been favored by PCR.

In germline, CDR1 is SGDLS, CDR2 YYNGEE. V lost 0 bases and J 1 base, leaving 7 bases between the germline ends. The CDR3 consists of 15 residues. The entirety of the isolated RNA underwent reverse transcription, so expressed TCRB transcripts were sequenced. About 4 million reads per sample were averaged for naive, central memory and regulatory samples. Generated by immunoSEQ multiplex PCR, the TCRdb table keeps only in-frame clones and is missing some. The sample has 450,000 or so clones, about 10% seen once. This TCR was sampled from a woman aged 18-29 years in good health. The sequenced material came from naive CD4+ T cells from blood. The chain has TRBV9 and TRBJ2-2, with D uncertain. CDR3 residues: CASSVGIWNTGELFF. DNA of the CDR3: TGTGCCAGCAGCGTAGGGATTTGGAACACCGGGGAGCTGTTTTTT.